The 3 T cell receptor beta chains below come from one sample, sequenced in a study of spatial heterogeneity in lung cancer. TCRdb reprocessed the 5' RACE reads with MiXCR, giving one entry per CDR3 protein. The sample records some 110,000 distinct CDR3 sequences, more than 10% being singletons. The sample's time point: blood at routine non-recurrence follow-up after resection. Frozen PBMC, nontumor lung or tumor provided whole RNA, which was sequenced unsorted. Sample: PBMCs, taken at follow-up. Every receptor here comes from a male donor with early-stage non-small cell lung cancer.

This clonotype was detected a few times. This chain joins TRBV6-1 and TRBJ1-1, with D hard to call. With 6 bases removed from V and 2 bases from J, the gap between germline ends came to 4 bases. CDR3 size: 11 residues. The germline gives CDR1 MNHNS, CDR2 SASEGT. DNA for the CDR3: TGTGCCAGCAGGATCAACACTGAAGCTTTCTTT. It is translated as CASRINTEAFF.

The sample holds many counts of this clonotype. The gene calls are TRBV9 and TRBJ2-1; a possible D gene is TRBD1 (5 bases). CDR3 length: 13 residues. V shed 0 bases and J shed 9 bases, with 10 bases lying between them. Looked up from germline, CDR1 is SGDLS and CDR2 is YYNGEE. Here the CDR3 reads CASSVGQGREQFF. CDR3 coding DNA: TGTGCCAGCAGCGTAGGCCAGGGCCGTGAGCAGTTCTTC. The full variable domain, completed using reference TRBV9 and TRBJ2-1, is DSGVTQTPKHLITATGQRVTLRCSPRSGDLSVYWYQQSLDQGLQFLIQYYNGEERAKGNILERFSAQQFPDLHSELNLSSLELGDSALYFCASSVGQGREQFFGPGTRLTVL.

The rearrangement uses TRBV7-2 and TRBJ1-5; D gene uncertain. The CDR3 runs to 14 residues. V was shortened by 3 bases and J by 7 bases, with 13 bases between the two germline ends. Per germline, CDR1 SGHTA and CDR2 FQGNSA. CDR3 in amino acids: CASSLVAGSQPQHF. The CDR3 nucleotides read TGTGCCAGCAGCTTGGTAGCGGGGAGCCAGCCCCAGCATTTT. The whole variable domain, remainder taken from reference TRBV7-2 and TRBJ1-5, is GAGVSQSPSNKVTEKGKDVELRCDPISGHTALYWYRQSLGQGLEFLIYFQGNSAPDKSGLPSDRFSAERTGGSVSTLTIQRTQQEDSAVYLCASSLVAGSQPQHFGDGTRLSIL.